These 9 T cell receptor beta chains were all obtained from the same sample, sequenced in a study of T cells after yellow fever vaccination. One entry per CDR3 protein, called by TCRdb with MiXCR from the 5' RACE reads. The sample includes 150,000 to 200,000 distinct CDR3 sequences, roughly a tenth of them seen just once. The sample was CD8+ T cells sorted from PBMCs, taken 45 days after the yellow fever booster vaccination. The receptors shown here come from a man aged 18 to 29 who received the YFV17D yellow fever vaccine.

The table lists this clonotype with a few counts. The chain joins TRBV19 to TRBJ1-6; a weak D match, TRBD1 (5 bases). Germline V gives CDR1 LNHDA, CDR2 SQIVND (reference sequence). V shed 1 base and J shed 15 bases, with 10 bases lying between them. There are 12 residues in the CDR3. This chain's CDR3 is CASSIGWDGLHF. DNA for the CDR3: TGTGCCAGTAGTATAGGCTGGGACGGCCTCCACTTT.

The rearrangement joins TRBV2 to TRBJ1-2; 8 bases align to TRBD1. V lost 8 bases and J lost 8; bases outside the gene matches: 10. CDR1 and CDR2 from the germline V gene are SNHLY and FYNNEI. The CDR3 consists of 13 residues. The DNA for the CDR3 is TGTGCCAGCGACGCGACAGGGGCGCGAGGCTACACCTTC. This translates into CASDATGARGYTF.

The rearrangement links TRBV12-3 or TRBV12-4 to TRBJ2-1, with TRBD2 identical over 9 bases. V dropped 5 bases and J dropped 5; count of bases not matched to a gene: 7. There are 15 residues in the CDR3. CDR3 loop: CASSQRLAVDNEQFF. The CDR3 nucleotides are TGTGCCAGCAGTCAAAGACTAGCGGTTGACAATGAGCAGTTCTTC.

This clonotype came up a few times. The chain couples TRBV5-1 to TRBJ2-3; perhaps D is TRBD1 or TRBD2 (6 bases each). V lost 0 bases to trimming and J lost 0 bases, with 11 bases between them. The CDR3 contains 16 residues. Germline V gene data show CDR1 as SGHRS and CDR2 as YFSETQ. CDR3 in amino acids: CASSLAEGGSTDTQYF. The CDR3 DNA is TGCGCCAGCAGCTTGGCCGAGGGGGGCAGCACAGATACGCAGTATTTT.

This clonotype was seen ten or more times. The gene calls are TRBV9 and TRBJ2-1; TRBD2 might be the D (5 bases). CDR1 is SGDLS and CDR2 is YYNGEE in the germline V gene. V shed 0 bases and J shed 8 bases, with 9 bases lying between them. The length of the CDR3 is 13 residues. The CDR3 reads CASSVVSSHEQFF. Written as DNA, the CDR3 is TGTGCCAGCAGCGTAGTCTCTAGCCATGAGCAGTTCTTC.

This clonotype was counted many times. The chain has TRBV24-1 and TRBJ2-2; TRBD1 aligns across 7 bases. CDR3 size: 15 residues. Germline CDR1 KGHDR, CDR2 SFDVKD. The V and J ends lost 0 bases and 3 bases, in that order; junction bases with no gene match: 0. CDR3 nucleotides: TGTGCCACCAGTGATTTGGACAGGGACACCGGGGAGCTGTTTTTT. Its translation is CATSDLDRDTGELFF.

This chain uses TRBV7-9 with TRBJ1-3; D is undetermined. Trimming removed 1 base from V and 0 bases from J, with 1 base in between. The CDR3 is 13 amino acids. Germline-derived CDR1 and CDR2 are SEHNR and FQNEAQ (reference sequence). Here the CDR3 DNA reads TGTGCCAGCAGCTTAGGCTCTGGAAACACCATATATTTT. This encodes CASSLGSGNTIYF.

This clonotype was detected once. This rearrangement joins TRBV4-1 to TRBJ2-2, with 9 bases matching TRBD2. The CDR3 has 17 residues. V was pared by 4 bases and J by 2 bases, with 8 bases of the junction left unmatched. CDR1 MGHRA and CDR2 YSYEKL come from the germline V gene. As DNA, the CDR3 is TGCGCCAGCAGCCCCAGCGGGGGGAACCCCAACACCGGGGAGCTGTTTTTT. It translates to CASSPSGGNPNTGELFF.

Only a few counts were recorded for this clonotype. The rearrangement links TRBV10-3 to TRBJ1-6; TRBD1 matches 9 bases. There are 14 residues in the CDR3. The V gene end was trimmed by 4 bases and the J gene end by 7 bases; junction bases not matched to a gene: 2. Germline V gives CDR1 ENHRY, CDR2 SYGVKD. The CDR3 reads CAISAGTGNSPLHF. The CDR3 DNA is TGTGCCATCAGTGCCGGGACAGGGAATTCACCCCTCCACTTT.